The source of this T cell receptor (beta chain) is a study of blood T cells in healthy people across ages. The donors, aged roughly 6 to 100, were healthy Caucasians from Russia. Notes on the study in general: Roughly linear age-related decline in beta diversity appeared, significant by age about 40. More naive CD4+ cells and higher diversity were found in long-lived than in aged donors. A strong correlation was seen between TCR beta diversity and naive T cell percentage.

This clonotype has more than one count but fewer than ten. As yet, its antigen is unknown. Primed by a sample-barcoded 5' primer and a J-beta primer mix, a second PCR proceeded for roughly 6 to 12 cycles. MiXCR, run by TCRdb on the 5' RACE reads, gives a single entry per CDR3 protein. There are 1.8 million or so distinct CDR3 sequences in the sample; roughly two fifths occur only once, and under 25% lies in the top ten. The clonotype originates from a human donor in good health. The sequenced sample consisted of blood.

DNA of the CDR3: TGTGCCAGCAGTCCCCAACGGACTAGCGGGGAGGATACGCAGTATTTT. It is translated as CASSPQRTSGEDTQYF. The rearrangement uses TRBV12-3 or TRBV12-4 and TRBJ2-3; 12 nucleotides agree with TRBD2. Germline trimming cut 5 bases from V and 6 bases from J; bases unmatched to any gene: 9. This CDR3 is built from 16 residues.